This is a list of T cell receptor beta chains from one sample in a study of T cell responses to AZD1222 COVID-19 vaccine. TCRdb keeps only in-frame clones here, not all; method: immunoSEQ multiplex PCR. Of under 150,000 clones listed, approximately 90% were seen once; the top ten hold 2% to 3%. Source: peripheral blood, taken on day 0 of AZD1222 vaccination. These receptors came from an adult in good health. CDR3s include the opening cysteine and the closing phenylalanine or tryptophan. Fields, in order: clone size, D gene, V gene, J gene, CDR3 DNA, CDR3 protein. D genes are given only for firm matches. The size field is filled for only some rows; it gives once, few, many or a size class.

once	TRBD2	TRBV24-1	TRBJ2-5	TGTGCCACCTCCAGGGGTAGCGGGAGTGGTGAGACCCAGTACTTC	CATSRGSGSGETQYF
.	.	TRBV9	TRBJ1-2	TGTGCCAGCAGCGAAGGCAGTTCATATGGCTACACCTTC	CASSEGSSYGYTF
few	.	TRBV7-9	TRBJ2-2	TGTGCCAGCAGCTCATCCGGGACCCCGGACGGGGAGCTGTTTTTT	CASSSSGTPDGELFF
once	.	TRBV14	TRBJ2-1	TGTGCCAGCAGCCGAAACAATGAGCAGTTCTTC	CASSRNNEQFF
.	TRBD2	TRBV10-3	TRBJ2-3	TGTGCCATCAGTGACCCGGGACTAGACACAGATACGCAGTATTTT	CAISDPGLDTDTQYF
.	.	TRBV5-6	TRBJ1-2	TGTGCCAGCAGCTTGGTGCACGGCTCAGGTGGCTACACCTTC	CASSLVHGSGGYTF
once	.	TRBV5-1	TRBJ2-7	TGCGCCAGCAGCTTACCTTCCTACGAGCAGTACTTC	CASSLPSYEQYF
once	.	TRBV5-8	TRBJ1-4	TGTGCCAGCAGCTTGTTCTCCAGGGCGGTGAATAATGAAAAACTGTTTTTT	CASSLFSRAVNNEKLFF
.	.	TRBV2	TRBJ1-4	TGTGCCAGCAGTGAAGCAGGGAGGGTCGCTAATGAAAAACTGTTTTTT	CASSEAGRVANEKLFF
.	.	TRBV10-2	TRBJ2-1	TGCGCCAGCAGTGAACAGCGGGGACACTACAATGAGCAGTTCTTC	CASSEQRGHYNEQFF
once	.	TRBV6-5	TRBJ2-1	TGTGCCAGCATGGGGACTCGGAGCAATGAGCAGTTCTTC	CASMGTRSNEQFF
.	.	TRBV6-5	TRBJ2-5	TGTGCCAGCAGTTACGGAGGGGCAGTGGGAGAGACCCAGTACTTC	CASSYGGAVGETQYF
once	.	TRBV6-5	TRBJ1-6	TGTGCCAGCAGTCCTCTAGGGGAGTCACCCCTCCACTTT	CASSPLGESPLHF
once	.	TRBV7-6	TRBJ2-1	TGTGCCAGCAGCCTCCGGGCGGCTACCGACAATGAGCAGTTCTTC	CASSLRAATDNEQFF
.	TRBD2	TRBV19	TRBJ2-3	TGTGCCAGTAGTAGTTCTAGCGGCAACACAGATACGCAGTATTTT	CASSSSSGNTDTQYF
.	TRBD1	TRBV27	TRBJ1-6	TGTGCCAGCCGTCGGGACAGGGCAACTAATTCACCCCTCCACTTT	CASRRDRATNSPLHF
.	.	TRBV7-9	TRBJ2-2	TGTGCCAGCAGCTTAGAAGGGGACGGGGAGCTGTTTTTT	CASSLEGDGELFF
.	.	TRBV28	TRBJ2-3	TGTGCCAGCACCTCCGGCCGCGTAGGCACAGATACGCAGTATTTT	CASTSGRVGTDTQYF
.	.	TRBV21-1	TRBJ2-3	TGTGCCAGCAGCACAATTGGGCGACTAGCGGGAAAGCCGACAGATACGCAGTATTTT	CASSTIGRLAGKPTDTQYF
.	.	TRBV18	TRBJ1-6	TGTGCCAGCTCACTTGGACAGCTTAATTCACCCCTCCACTTT	CASSLGQLNSPLHF
.	.	TRBV2	TRBJ2-2	TGTGCCAGCCTGCGGGATAGGACGAACACCGGGGAGCTGTTTTTT	CASLRDRTNTGELFF
.	.	TRBV10-1	TRBJ1-1	TGCGCCAGCAGTGAGGGAGTGACTGAAGCTTTCTTT	CASSEGVTEAFF
.	.	TRBV7-9	TRBJ1-3	TGTGCCAGCAGTCAAGGACCCCTCTCTGGAAACACCATATATTTT	CASSQGPLSGNTIYF
.	.	TRBV15	TRBJ1-5	TGTGCCACCAGCAGAGAGAGGGGGACGGATCAGCCCCAGCATTTT	CATSRERGTDQPQHF
.	TRBD2	TRBV30	TRBJ2-2	TGTGCCTGGATTAAGGGGGTAGCGGGAGCCCCAAGGACCGGGGAGCTGTTTTTT	CAWIKGVAGAPRTGELFF
.	.	TRBV27	TRBJ1-5	TGTGCCAGCAGTCCCTCCCCCACGGGGGGCAATCAGCCCCAGCATTTT	CASSPSPTGGNQPQHF
.	TRBD1	TRBV5-4	TRBJ1-1	TGTGCCAGCAGCTTGGGACAGGGGATGAACACTGAAGCTTTCTTT	CASSLGQGMNTEAFF
.	.	TRBV10-3	TRBJ2-1	TGTGCCACTGGCGGGGAAATAGCGTGGAATGAGCAGTTCTTC	CATGGEIAWNEQFF
.	TRBD2	TRBV19	TRBJ2-1	TGTGCCAGTAGTATAGGACTAGCGGGAGGCATAGGGTTCTTC	CASSIGLAGGIGFF
.	TRBD2	TRBV7-8	TRBJ2-7	TGTGCCAGCAGCTTAGTAGCGGGAGCTTACGAGCAGTACTTC	CASSLVAGAYEQYF
once	TRBD1	TRBV28	TRBJ2-7	TGTGCCAGCAGACCCACAGGGGACTACGAGCAGTACTTC	CASRPTGDYEQYF